What follows is one T cell receptor beta chain and its context. Produced via immunoSEQ multiplex PCR; TCRdb's table is partial and in-frame only. The repertoire includes around 20,000 clones, about 86% of them detected once, and more than 1.5% sits in the top ten. The sample belongs to a study of early stage breast cancer tumors. Trimming removed 2 bases from V and 4 bases from J, with 9 bases in between. The CDR3 length is 13 residues. In germline, CDR1 is SGHRS, CDR2 YFSETQ. The sample taken for sequencing was blood. This chain links TRBV5-1 with TRBJ2-5; maybe TRBD2 (6 bases). This receptor was taken from a person aged 70 to 85 with breast cancer. Here the CDR3 reads CASSFWRGETQYF. As DNA, the CDR3 is TGCGCCAGCAGCTTTTGGAGGGGAGAGACCCAGTACTTC.